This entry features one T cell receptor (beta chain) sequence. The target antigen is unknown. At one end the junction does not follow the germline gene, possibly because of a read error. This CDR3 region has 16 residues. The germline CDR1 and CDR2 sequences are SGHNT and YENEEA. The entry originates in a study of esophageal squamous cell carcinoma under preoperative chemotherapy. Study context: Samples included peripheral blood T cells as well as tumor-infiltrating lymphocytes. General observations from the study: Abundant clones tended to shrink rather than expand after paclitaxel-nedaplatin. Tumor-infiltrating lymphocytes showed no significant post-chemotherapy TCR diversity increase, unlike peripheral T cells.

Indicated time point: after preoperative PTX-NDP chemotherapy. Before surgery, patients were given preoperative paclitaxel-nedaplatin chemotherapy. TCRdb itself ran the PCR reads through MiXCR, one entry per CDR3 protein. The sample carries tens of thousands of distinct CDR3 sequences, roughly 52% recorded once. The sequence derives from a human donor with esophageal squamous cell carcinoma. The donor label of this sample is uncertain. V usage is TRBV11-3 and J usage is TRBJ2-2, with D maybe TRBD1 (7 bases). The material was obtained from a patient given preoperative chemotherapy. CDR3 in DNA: TGTGCCAGCAGCCGAACCGGGACTGGGAACACAGGGGAGCTGTATTTT. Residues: CASSRTGTGNTGELYF.